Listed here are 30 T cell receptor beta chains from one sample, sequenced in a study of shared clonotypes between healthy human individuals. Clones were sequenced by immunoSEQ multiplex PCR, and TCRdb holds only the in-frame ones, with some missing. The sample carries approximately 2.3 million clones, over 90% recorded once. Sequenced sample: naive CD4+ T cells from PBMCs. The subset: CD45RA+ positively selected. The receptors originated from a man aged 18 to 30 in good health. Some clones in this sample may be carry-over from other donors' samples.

In nucleotides, the CDR3 is TGTGCCATCAGTGGCCGCGGGGCTGCCACTAAAGATACGCAGTATTTT. Residues: CAISGRGAATKDTQYF. The chain employs TRBV10-3 and TRBJ2-3, with TRBD2 as a possible D gene (6 bases). V was pared by 4 bases and J by 5 bases, with 19 bases between. This CDR3 region has 16 residues. Germline CDR1 and CDR2: ENHRY and SYGVKD.

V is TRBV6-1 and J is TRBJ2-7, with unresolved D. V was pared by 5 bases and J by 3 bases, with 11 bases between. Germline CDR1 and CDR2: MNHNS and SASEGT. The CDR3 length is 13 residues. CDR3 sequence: CASSSSRGYEQYF. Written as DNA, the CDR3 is TGTGCCAGCAGTTCGTCAAGAGGCTACGAGCAGTACTTC.

The chain's CDR3 is CASSLGTSGPKETQYF. DNA for the CDR3: TGTGCCAGCAGCTTGGGGACTAGCGGCCCGAAAGAGACCCAGTACTTC. The J gene is TRBJ2-5, the V gene TRBV5-4, with 10 bases aligning to TRBD2. CDR3 size: 16 residues. V shed 0 bases, J shed 3 bases, and the junction held 5 bases outside the gene matches. From germline, CDR1 is SGHNT and CDR2 YYREEE (reference sequence). Filled out from reference TRBV5-4 and TRBJ2-5, the complete variable domain reads ETGVTQSPTHLIKTRGQQVTLRCSSQSGHNTVSWYQQALGQGPQFIFQYYREEENGRGNFPPRFSGLQFPNYSSELNVNALELDDSALYLCASSLGTSGPKETQYFGPGTRLLVL.

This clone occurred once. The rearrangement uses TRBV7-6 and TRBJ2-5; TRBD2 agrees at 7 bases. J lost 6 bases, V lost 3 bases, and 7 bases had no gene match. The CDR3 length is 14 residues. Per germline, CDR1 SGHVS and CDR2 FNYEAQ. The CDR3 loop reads CASSFTLAAKTQYF. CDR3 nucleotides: TGTGCCAGCAGCTTCACCCTAGCGGCCAAGACCCAGTACTTC.

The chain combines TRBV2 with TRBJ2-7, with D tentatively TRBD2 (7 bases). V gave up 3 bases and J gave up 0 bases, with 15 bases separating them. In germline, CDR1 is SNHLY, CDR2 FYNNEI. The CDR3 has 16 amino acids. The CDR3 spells CASSEPGGVSSYEQYF. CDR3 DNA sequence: TGTGCCAGCAGTGAGCCGGGGGGCGTAAGCTCCTACGAGCAGTACTTC.

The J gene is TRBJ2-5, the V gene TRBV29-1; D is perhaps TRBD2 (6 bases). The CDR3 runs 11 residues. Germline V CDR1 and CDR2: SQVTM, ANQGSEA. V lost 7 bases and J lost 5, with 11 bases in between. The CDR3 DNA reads TGCAGCGCGACTAGTTCGGAGACCCAGTACTTC. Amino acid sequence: CSATSSETQYF.

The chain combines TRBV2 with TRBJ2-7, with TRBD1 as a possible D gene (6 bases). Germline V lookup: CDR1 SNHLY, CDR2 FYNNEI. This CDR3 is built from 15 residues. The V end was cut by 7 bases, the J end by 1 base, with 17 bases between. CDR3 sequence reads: CASTYVQGFSYEQYF. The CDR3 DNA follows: TGTGCCAGCACGTACGTACAGGGTTTTTCCTACGAGCAGTACTTC.

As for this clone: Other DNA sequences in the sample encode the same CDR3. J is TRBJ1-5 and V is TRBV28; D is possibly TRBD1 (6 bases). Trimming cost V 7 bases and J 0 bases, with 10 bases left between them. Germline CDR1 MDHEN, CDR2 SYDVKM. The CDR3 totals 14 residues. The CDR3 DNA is TGTGCCAGCACAAGGGGGGGTAGCAATCAGCCCCAGCATTTT. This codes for CASTRGGSNQPQHF.

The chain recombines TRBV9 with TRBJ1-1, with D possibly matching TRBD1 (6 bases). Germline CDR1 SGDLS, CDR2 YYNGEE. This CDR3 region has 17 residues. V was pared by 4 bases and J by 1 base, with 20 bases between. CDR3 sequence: CASSPRTNTGKNTEAFF. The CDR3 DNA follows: TGTGCCAGCAGCCCCCGTACCAACACAGGGAAGAACACTGAAGCTTTCTTT.

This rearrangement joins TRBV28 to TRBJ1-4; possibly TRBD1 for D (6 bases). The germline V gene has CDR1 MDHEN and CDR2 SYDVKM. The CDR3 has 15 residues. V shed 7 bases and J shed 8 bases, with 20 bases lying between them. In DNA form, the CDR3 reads TGTGCCAGCATCGGGGGGCGCGTTCTAACGGAAAAACTGTTTTTT. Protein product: CASIGGRVLTEKLFF.

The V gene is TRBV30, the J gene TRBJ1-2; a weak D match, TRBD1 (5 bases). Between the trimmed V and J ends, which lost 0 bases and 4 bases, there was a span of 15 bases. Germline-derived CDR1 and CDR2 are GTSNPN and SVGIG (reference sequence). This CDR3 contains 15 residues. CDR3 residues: CAWSVNYGAAYGYTF. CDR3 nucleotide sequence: TGTGCCTGGAGTGTAAATTATGGGGCAGCCTATGGCTACACCTTC. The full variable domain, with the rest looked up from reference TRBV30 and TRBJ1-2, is SQTIHQWPATLVQPVGSPLSLECTVEGTSNPNLYWYRQAAGRGLQLLFYSVGIGQISSEVPQNLSASRPQDRQFILSSKKLLLSDSGFYLCAWSVNYGAAYGYTFGSGTRLTVV.

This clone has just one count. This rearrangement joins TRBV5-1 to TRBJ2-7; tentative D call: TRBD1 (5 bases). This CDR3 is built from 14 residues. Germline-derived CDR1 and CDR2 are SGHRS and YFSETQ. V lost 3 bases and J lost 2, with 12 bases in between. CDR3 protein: CASSWTKRPYEQYF. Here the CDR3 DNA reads TGCGCCAGCAGCTGGACAAAGCGTCCCTACGAGCAGTACTTC.

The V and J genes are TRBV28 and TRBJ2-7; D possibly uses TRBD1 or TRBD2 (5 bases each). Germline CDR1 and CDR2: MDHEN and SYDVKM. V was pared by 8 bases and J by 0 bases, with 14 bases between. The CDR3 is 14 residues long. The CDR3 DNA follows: TGTGCCAGCCGAGGGGCCACTCTCTCCTACGAGCAGTACTTC. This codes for CASRGATLSYEQYF. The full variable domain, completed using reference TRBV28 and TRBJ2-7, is DVKVTQSSRYLVKRTGEKVFLECVQDMDHENMFWYRQDPGLGLRLIYFSYDVKMKEKGDIPEGYSVSREKKERFSLILESASTNQTSMYLCASRGATLSYEQYFGPGTRLTVT.

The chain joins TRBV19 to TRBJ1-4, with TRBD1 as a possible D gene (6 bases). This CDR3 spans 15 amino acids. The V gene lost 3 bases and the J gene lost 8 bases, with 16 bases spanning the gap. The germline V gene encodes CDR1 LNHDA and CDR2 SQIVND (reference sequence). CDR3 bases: TGTGCCAGTAGTATCTGGGGGGCGCCGAGGGAAAAACTGTTTTTT. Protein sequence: CASSIWGAPREKLFF.

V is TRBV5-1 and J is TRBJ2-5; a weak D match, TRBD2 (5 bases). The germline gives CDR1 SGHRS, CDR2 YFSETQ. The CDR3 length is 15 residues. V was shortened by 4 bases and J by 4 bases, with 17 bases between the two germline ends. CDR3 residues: CASSQTLTGGETQYF. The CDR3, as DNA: TGCGCCAGCAGCCAAACCCTGACCGGAGGAGAGACCCAGTACTTC.

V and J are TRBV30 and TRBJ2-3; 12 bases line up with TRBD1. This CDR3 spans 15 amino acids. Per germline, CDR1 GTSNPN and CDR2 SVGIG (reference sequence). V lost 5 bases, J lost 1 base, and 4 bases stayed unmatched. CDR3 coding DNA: TGTGCCTGGGGGACAGGGGGCCTGGGCACAGATACGCAGTATTTT. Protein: CAWGTGGLGTDTQYF.

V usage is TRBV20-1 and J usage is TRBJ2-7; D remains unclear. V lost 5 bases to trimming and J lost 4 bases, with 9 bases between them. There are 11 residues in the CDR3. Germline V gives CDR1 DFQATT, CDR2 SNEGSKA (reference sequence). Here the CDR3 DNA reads TGCAGTGCTCCGGAACTTTACGAGCAGTACTTC. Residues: CSAPELYEQYF.

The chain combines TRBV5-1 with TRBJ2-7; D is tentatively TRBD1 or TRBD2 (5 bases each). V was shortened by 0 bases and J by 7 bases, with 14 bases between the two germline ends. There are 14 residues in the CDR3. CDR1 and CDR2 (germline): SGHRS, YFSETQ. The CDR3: CASSLVGVGWEQYF. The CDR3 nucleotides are TGCGCCAGCAGCTTGGTGGGGGTAGGGTGGGAGCAGTACTTC.

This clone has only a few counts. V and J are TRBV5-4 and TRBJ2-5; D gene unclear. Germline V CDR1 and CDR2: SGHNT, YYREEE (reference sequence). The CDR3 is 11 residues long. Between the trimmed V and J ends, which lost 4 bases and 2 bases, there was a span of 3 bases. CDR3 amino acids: CASSQQETQYF. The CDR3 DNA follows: TGTGCCAGCAGCCAACAAGAGACCCAGTACTTC.

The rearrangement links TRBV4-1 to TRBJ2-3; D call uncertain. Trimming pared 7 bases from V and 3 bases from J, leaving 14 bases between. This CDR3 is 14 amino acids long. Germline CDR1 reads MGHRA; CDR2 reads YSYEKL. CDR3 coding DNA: TGCGCCAGCAACCGAGGTGGGTTAACAGATACGCAGTATTTT. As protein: CASNRGGLTDTQYF.

CDR3 DNA: TGTGCCAGCAGGACAGGGGCCCTAAACACTGAAGCTTTCTTT. It is translated as CASRTGALNTEAFF. The chain joins TRBV28 to TRBJ1-1; 8 bases map to TRBD1. The CDR3 length is 14 residues. Germline trimming cut 6 bases from V and 2 bases from J; bases unmatched to any gene: 5. From germline, CDR1 is MDHEN and CDR2 SYDVKM.

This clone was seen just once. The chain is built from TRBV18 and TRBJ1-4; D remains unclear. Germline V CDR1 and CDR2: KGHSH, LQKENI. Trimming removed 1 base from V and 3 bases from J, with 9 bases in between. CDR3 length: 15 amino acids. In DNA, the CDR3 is TGTGCCAGCTCACCACTAGGGCTGGCTAATGAAAAACTGTTTTTT. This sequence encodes CASSPLGLANEKLFF.

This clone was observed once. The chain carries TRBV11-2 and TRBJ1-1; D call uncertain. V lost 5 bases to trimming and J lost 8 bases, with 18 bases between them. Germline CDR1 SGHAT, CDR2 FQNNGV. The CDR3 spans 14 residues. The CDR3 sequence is CASSRILSGREAFF. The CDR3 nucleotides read TGTGCCAGCAGCCGGATCCTCTCGGGTAGGGAAGCTTTCTTT. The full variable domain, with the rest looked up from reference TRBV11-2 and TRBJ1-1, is EAGVAQSPRYKIIEKRQSVAFWCNPISGHATLYWYQQILGQGPKLLIQFQNNGVVDDSQLPKDRFSAERLKGVDSTLKIQPAKLEDSAVYLCASSRILSGREAFFGQGTRLTVV.

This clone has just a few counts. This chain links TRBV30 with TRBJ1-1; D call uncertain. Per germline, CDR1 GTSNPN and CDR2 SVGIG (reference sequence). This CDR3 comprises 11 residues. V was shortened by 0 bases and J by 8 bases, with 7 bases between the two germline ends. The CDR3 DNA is TGTGCCTGGAGTGTAAGTCGGGAAGCTTTCTTT. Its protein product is CAWSVSREAFF.

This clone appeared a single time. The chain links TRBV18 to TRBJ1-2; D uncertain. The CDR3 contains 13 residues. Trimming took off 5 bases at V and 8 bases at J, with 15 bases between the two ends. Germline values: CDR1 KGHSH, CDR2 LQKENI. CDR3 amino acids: CASSSGLTGGYTF. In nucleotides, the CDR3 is TGTGCCAGCTCATCTGGCCTCACGGGAGGCTACACCTTC.

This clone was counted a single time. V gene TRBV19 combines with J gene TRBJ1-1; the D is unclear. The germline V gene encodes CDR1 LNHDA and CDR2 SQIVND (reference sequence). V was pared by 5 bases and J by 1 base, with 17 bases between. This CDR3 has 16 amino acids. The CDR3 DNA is TGTGCCAGTAGTCCGGATACCGGGCAGTCGAACACTGAAGCTTTCTTT. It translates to CASSPDTGQSNTEAFF.

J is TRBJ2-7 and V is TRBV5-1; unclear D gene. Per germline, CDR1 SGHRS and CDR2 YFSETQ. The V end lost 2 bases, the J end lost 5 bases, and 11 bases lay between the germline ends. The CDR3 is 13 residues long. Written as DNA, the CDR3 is TGCGCCAGCAGCTTAGGTTCCGCTAACGAGCAGTACTTC. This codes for CASSLGSANEQYF.

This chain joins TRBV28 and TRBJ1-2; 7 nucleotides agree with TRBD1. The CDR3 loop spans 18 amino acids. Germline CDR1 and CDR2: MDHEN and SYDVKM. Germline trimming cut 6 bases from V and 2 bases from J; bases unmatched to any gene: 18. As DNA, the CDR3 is TGTGCCAGCAGCCCAGGGGGGTTCTTGGAGGACCCCAACTATGGCTACACCTTC. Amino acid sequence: CASSPGGFLEDPNYGYTF.

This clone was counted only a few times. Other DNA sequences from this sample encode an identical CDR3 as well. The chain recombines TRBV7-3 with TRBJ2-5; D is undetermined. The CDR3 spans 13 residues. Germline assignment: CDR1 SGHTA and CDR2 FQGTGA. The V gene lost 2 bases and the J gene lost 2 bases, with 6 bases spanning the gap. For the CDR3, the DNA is TGTGCCAGCAGCTTATCCAGGCAAGAGACCCAGTACTTC. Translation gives CASSLSRQETQYF.

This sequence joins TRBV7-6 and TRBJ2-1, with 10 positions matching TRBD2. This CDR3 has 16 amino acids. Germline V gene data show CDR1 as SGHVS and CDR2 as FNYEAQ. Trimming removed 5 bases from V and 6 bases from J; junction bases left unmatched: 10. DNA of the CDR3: TGTGCCAGCAGCCCCCGATCGGCTAGCGGGGGCAATGAGCAGTTCTTC. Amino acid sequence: CASSPRSASGGNEQFF. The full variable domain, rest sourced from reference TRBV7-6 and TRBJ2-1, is GAGVSQSPRYKVTKRGQDVALRCDPISGHVSLYWYRQALGQGPEFLTYFNYEAQQDKSGLPNDRFSAERPEGSISTLTIQRTEQRDSAMYRCASSPRSASGGNEQFFGPGTRLTVL.